A single sample is the source of the 19 T cell receptor beta chains below, sequenced in a study of T cells in Graves' hyperthyroidism and ophthalmopathy. Amplification yielded TCR beta CDR3 regions, with RNA transcripts as the source. First-round RT-PCR with HTBI primers amplified the TCR CDR3 region. One entry per CDR3 protein results from TCRdb running MiXCR on the multiplex PCR reads. The sample carries more than 350,000 distinct CDR3 sequences, approximately 18% recorded once. Sequenced input: blood. The source of these receptors is a woman aged 25 to 39 with Graves' hyperthyroidism that later progressed to Graves' ophthalmopathy.

The rearrangement links TRBV6-5 to TRBJ1-6; D is unclear. The CDR3 length is 15 residues. From germline, CDR1 is MNHEY and CDR2 SVGAGI. Between the trimmed V and J ends, which lost 2 bases and 7 bases, there was a span of 12 bases. Here the CDR3 reads CASSYTPGSNSPLHF. CDR3 coding DNA: TGTGCCAGCAGTTACACCCCGGGATCCAATTCACCCCTCCACTTT.

The chain is built from TRBV7-6 and TRBJ1-4; 8 nucleotides align to TRBD1. With 5 bases clipped from V and 6 bases from J, the junction kept 14 bases outside the gene matches. Germline V gene data show CDR1 as SGHVS and CDR2 as FNYEAQ. This CDR3 comprises 17 residues. The CDR3 DNA sequence: TGTGCCAGCAGCAATCCCCCGGACAGGGTTTCTTATGAAAAACTGTTTTTT. As protein: CASSNPPDRVSYEKLFF.

This clonotype was observed many times. The rearrangement links TRBV7-9 to TRBJ2-1; D ambiguous. The CDR3 has 14 residues. The germline gives CDR1 SEHNR, CDR2 FQNEAQ (reference sequence). V was shortened by 5 bases and J by 6 bases, with 14 bases between the two germline ends. CDR3 protein: CASSTQAFGNEQFF. The CDR3 nucleotides read TGTGCCAGCAGCACTCAGGCTTTCGGCAATGAGCAGTTCTTC.

This clonotype showed up just a few times. The V and J genes are TRBV11-1 and TRBJ2-7; tentative D call: TRBD1 (6 bases). Per the germline V gene, CDR1 is SGHAT and CDR2 is FQDESV (reference sequence). This CDR3 has 16 amino acids. Trimming shortened V by 3 bases and J by 7 bases, and 22 bases separated the two germline ends. CDR3 amino acids: CASSFGGGPTQGEQYF. The CDR3 nucleotides are TGTGCCAGCAGCTTCGGTGGGGGCCCTACCCAAGGAGAGCAGTACTTC.

With regard to this clonotype: A clone one base away is much larger, so this may be a read error. This chain links TRBV6-2 or TRBV6-3 with TRBJ1-3; D not certain. The CDR3 consists of 14 residues. The germline V gene encodes CDR1 MNHEY and CDR2 SVGEGT. This chain's CDR3 is CASSPPVIGNTLYF. As DNA, the CDR3 is TGTGCCAGCAGCCCCCCGGTTATTGGAAACACCTTATATTTT.

In its sample, this clonotype was seen many times. This rearrangement joins TRBV14 to TRBJ1-1, with D unclear. Between the trimmed V and J ends, which lost 4 bases and 0 bases, there was a span of 9 bases. This CDR3 spans 14 amino acids. Germline V gene lookup returns CDR1 SGHDN and CDR2 FVKESK. CDR3 DNA: TGTGCCAGCAGCCCGCGGGCGTTGAACACTGAAGCTTTCTTT. Translating gives CASSPRALNTEAFF. The full variable domain, completed using reference TRBV14 and TRBJ1-1, is EAGVTQFPSHSVIEKGQTVTLRCDPISGHDNLYWYRRVMGKEIKFLLHFVKESKQDESGMPNNRFLAERTGGTYSTLKVQPAELEDSGVYFCASSPRALNTEAFFGQGTRLTVV.

This clonotype was counted a few times. The chain recombines TRBV9 with TRBJ2-2, with 9 nucleotides matching TRBD2. CDR3 length equals 15 residues. J gave up 4 bases and V 4 bases, and 5 bases lay outside the gene matches. In germline, CDR1 is SGDLS, CDR2 YYNGEE. The chain's CDR3 is CASSRSGGSTGELFF. In DNA form, the CDR3 reads TGTGCCAGCAGCCGTAGCGGGGGTAGCACCGGGGAGCTGTTTTTT.

This clonotype was detected many times. This rearrangement joins TRBV11-2 to TRBJ2-7; TRBD2 matches at 16 bases. Germline V CDR1 and CDR2: SGHAT, FQNNGV. The CDR3 covers 17 residues. With 4 bases clipped from V and 3 bases from J, the junction kept 6 bases outside the gene matches. CDR3 amino acids: CASSSGLAGGLRYEQYF. CDR3 coding DNA: TGTGCCAGCAGCTCGGGACTAGCGGGGGGGCTTCGCTACGAGCAGTACTTC.

This clonotype was counted ten times or more. The J gene is TRBJ2-7, the V gene TRBV28; 9 nucleotides align to TRBD1. CDR1 is MDHEN and CDR2 is SYDVKM in the germline V gene. With 6 bases clipped from V and 5 bases from J, the junction kept 14 bases outside the gene matches. The CDR3 sequence is 16 residues long. CDR3 region: CASSGPPGTGRHEQYF. The CDR3 DNA reads as TGTGCCAGCAGCGGGCCACCCGGGACAGGGAGGCACGAGCAGTACTTC.

V gene TRBV15 combines with J gene TRBJ2-1, with 8 bases identical to TRBD1. Germline loops: CDR1 LNHNV, CDR2 YYDKDF (reference sequence). CDR3 length: 16 residues. V shed 5 bases, J shed 0 bases, and the junction held 6 bases outside the gene matches. Here the CDR3 DNA reads TGTGCCACCAGCGGATGGGGACAGGACTCCTACAATGAGCAGTTCTTC. Amino acids: CATSGWGQDSYNEQFF.

The chain employs TRBV2 and TRBJ2-2, with a weak D call TRBD2 (6 bases). CDR1 is SNHLY, CDR2 FYNNEI, per germline. Deletions cut 5 bases from V and 1 base from J, with 11 bases between. CDR3 length: 15 residues. CDR3 amino acids: CASSKGLMNTGELFF. CDR3 in DNA: TGTGCCAGCAGTAAGGGACTGATGAACACCGGGGAGCTGTTTTTT.

CDR3 loop: CSAGLAGVWDNEQFF. Here the CDR3 DNA reads TGCAGTGCTGGACTAGCGGGAGTGTGGGACAATGAGCAGTTCTTC. V is TRBV20-1 and J is TRBJ2-1; 13 bases are a match to TRBD2. Germline values: CDR1 DFQATT, CDR2 SNEGSKA (reference sequence). The V and J ends lost 5 bases and 5 bases, in that order; junction bases with no gene match: 6. This CDR3 contains 15 residues.

This chain uses TRBV2 with TRBJ1-3; D unresolved. The CDR3 sequence is 15 residues long. V was shortened by 7 bases and J by 0 bases, with 13 bases between the two germline ends. The germline gives CDR1 SNHLY, CDR2 FYNNEI. CDR3 sequence (DNA): TGTGCCAGCAATCCTACCGGCCTCTCTGGAAACACCATATATTTT. Encoded protein: CASNPTGLSGNTIYF. The variable domain in full, completed from reference TRBV2 and TRBJ1-3, reads EPEVTQTPSHQVTQMGQEVILRCVPISNHLYFYWYRQILGQKVEFLVSFYNNEISEKSEIFDDQFSVERPDGSNFTLKIRSTKLEDSAMYFCASNPTGLSGNTIYFGEGSWLTVV.

At least ten counts were recorded for this clonotype. The V gene is TRBV28, the J gene TRBJ2-7, with 12 bases fitting TRBD1. Germline CDR1 and CDR2: MDHEN and SYDVKM. This CDR3 contains 17 residues. Trimming at V came to 6 bases and at J to 3 bases, leaving 12 bases not matched to a gene. Here the CDR3 DNA reads TGTGCCAGCAGGGGGGACAGGGGGCTCTTCTCCGGCTACGAGCAGTACTTC. As protein: CASRGDRGLFSGYEQYF.

V is TRBV19 and J is TRBJ2-7; D unclear. V was clipped by 3 bases and J by 5 bases, with 11 bases between them. CDR1 and CDR2 (germline): LNHDA, SQIVND (reference sequence). This CDR3 spans 13 amino acids. The CDR3 is CASSMRSSDEQYF. CDR3 DNA: TGTGCCAGTAGTATGAGGAGTTCTGACGAGCAGTACTTC.

This clonotype was recorded many times. The DNA of the CDR3 is TGCGCCAGCAGCCAGATGACAGCCGATGGCTACACCTTC. Translation gives CASSQMTADGYTF. The chain employs TRBV5-1 and TRBJ1-2; D is possibly TRBD1 (5 bases). Trimming took 4 bases from V and 6 from J, leaving 13 bases between them. The germline V gene encodes CDR1 SGHRS and CDR2 YFSETQ. The CDR3 loop spans 13 amino acids.

This clonotype was seen only a few times. The chain combines TRBV6-2 or TRBV6-3 with TRBJ2-1; 12 bases fit TRBD2. V dropped 5 bases and J dropped 10; count of bases not matched to a gene: 6. Germline V gene data show CDR1 as MNHEY and CDR2 as SVGEGT. This CDR3 region has 14 residues. CDR3 bases: TGTGCCAGCAGTCTAGCGGGAGGGTCAGGAGAGCAGTTCTTC. The encoded protein is CASSLAGGSGEQFF.

This clonotype was recorded many times. This rearrangement joins TRBV30 to TRBJ1-1; D gene ambiguous. There are 12 residues in the CDR3. The V end was cut by 0 bases, the J end by 5 bases, with 7 bases between. Germline V gene sequence: CDR1 GTSNPN, CDR2 SVGIG (reference sequence). The CDR3 nucleotides read TGTGCCTGGAGTGTATTAGGGACTGAAGCTTTCTTT. This gives the protein CAWSVLGTEAFF. Looking up the rest from reference TRBV30 and TRBJ1-1 gives the full variable domain: SQTIHQWPATLVQPVGSPLSLECTVEGTSNPNLYWYRQAAGRGLQLLFYSVGIGQISSEVPQNLSASRPQDRQFILSSKKLLLSDSGFYLCAWSVLGTEAFFGQGTRLTVV.

Details on this clonotype: One base away lies a much larger clone, so this may be a sequencing read error. The chain is built from TRBV2 and TRBJ1-2, with TRBD1 as a possible D gene (5 bases). V lost 11 bases, J lost 5 bases, and 15 bases lay in between. The CDR3 extends over 12 amino acids. Per the germline V gene, CDR1 is SNHLY and CDR2 is FYNNEI. CDR3: CAGQGRSYGYTF. DNA for the CDR3: TGTGCCGGGCAGGGACGGTCTTATGGCTACACCTTC.